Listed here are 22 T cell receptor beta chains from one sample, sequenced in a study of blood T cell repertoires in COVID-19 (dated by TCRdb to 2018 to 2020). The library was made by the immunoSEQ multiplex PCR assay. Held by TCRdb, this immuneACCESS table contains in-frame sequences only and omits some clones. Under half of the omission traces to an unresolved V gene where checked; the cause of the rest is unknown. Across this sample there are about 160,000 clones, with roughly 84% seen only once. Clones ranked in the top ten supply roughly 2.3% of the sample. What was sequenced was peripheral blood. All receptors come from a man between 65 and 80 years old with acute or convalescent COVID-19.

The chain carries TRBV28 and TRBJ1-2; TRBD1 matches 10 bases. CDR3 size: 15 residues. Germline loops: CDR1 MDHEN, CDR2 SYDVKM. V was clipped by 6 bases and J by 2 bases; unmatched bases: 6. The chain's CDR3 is CASRAPGQGNYGYTF. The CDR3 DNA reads TGTGCCAGCAGAGCCCCGGGACAGGGGAACTATGGCTACACCTTC.

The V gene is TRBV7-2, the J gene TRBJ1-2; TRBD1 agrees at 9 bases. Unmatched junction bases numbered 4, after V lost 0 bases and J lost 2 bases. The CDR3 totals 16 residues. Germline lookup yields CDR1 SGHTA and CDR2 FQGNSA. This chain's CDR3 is CASSLAGQGRNYGYTF. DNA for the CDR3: TGTGCCAGCAGCTTAGCGGGACAGGGAAGAAACTATGGCTACACCTTC.

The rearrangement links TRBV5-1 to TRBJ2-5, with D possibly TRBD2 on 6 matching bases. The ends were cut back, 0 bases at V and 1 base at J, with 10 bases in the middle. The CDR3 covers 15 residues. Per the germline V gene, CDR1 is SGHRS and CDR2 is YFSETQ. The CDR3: CASSLGPGLQETQYF. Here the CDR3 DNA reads TGCGCCAGCAGCTTGGGACCGGGACTCCAAGAGACCCAGTACTTC. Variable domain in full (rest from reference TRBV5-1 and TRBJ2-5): KAGVTQTPRYLIKTRGQQVTLSCSPISGHRSVSWYQQTPGQGLQFLFEYFSETQRNKGNFPGRFSGRQFSNSRSEMNVSTLELGDSALYLCASSLGPGLQETQYFGPGTRLLVL.

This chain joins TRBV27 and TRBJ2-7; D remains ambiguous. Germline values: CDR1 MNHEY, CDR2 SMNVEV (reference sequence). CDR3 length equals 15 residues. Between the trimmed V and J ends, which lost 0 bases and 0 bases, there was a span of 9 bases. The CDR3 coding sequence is TGTGCCAGCAGTTTATCCGCCCCCAGCTCCTACGAGCAGTACTTC. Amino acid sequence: CASSLSAPSSYEQYF.

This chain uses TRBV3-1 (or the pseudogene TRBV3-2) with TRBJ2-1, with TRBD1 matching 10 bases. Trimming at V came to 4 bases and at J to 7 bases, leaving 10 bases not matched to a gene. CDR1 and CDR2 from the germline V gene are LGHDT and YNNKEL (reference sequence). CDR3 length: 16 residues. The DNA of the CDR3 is TGTGCCAGCAGCCTAGCGGGACAGGGGAGAAGGAATGAGCAGTTCTTC. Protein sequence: CASSLAGQGRRNEQFF.

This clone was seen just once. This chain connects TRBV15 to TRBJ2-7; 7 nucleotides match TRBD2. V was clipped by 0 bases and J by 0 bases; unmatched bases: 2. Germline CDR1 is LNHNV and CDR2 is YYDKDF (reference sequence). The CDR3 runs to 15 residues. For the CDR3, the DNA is TGTGCCACCAGCAGAGATCTAGCGGCCTCCTACGAGCAGTACTTC. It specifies CATSRDLAASYEQYF.

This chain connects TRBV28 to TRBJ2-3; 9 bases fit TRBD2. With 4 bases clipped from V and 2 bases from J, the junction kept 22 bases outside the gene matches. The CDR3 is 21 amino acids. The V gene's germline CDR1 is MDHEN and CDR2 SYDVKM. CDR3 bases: TGTGCCAGCAGTTCCTATAGCGGGAGTTTTTGGGGCCTCGGAAACACAGATACGCAGTATTTT. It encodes CASSSYSGSFWGLGNTDTQYF.

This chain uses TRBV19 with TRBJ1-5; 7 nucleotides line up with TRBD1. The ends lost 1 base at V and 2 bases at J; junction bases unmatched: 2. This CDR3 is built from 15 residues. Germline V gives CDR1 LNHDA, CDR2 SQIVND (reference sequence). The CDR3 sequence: CASSIAGGGNQPQHF. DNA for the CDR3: TGTGCCAGTAGTATAGCAGGGGGAGGCAATCAGCCCCAGCATTTT.

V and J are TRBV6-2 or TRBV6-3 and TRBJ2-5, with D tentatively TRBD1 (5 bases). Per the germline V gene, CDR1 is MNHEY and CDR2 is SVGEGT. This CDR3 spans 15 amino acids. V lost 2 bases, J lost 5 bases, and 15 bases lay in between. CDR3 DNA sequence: TGTGCCAGCAGTTACACCACTTTGGGGCGGGAGACCCAGTACTTC. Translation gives CASSYTTLGRETQYF.

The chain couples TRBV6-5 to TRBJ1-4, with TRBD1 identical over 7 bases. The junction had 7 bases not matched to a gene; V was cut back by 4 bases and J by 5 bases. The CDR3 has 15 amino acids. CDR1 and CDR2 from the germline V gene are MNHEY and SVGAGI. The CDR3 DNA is TGTGCCAGCAGTTCGCGGACAGGACCGAATGAAAAACTGTTTTTT. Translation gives CASSSRTGPNEKLFF.

The CDR3 DNA sequence: TGCAGCGTTGCAGGGGGACAGGGCTACAATGAGCAGTTCTTC. Its translation is CSVAGGQGYNEQFF. The V gene is TRBV29-1, the J gene TRBJ2-1; 9 bases fit TRBD1. Germline assignment: CDR1 SQVTM and CDR2 ANQGSEA. This CDR3 has 14 residues. J was trimmed by 3 bases and V by 4 bases; bases with no gene match: 4.

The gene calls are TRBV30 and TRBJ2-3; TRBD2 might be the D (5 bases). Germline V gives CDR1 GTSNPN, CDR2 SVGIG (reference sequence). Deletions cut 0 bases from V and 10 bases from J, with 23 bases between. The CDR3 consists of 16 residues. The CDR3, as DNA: TGTGCCTGGAGTGTAGGTTCCGGGGTGGGCCTTGGTGCGCAGTATTTT. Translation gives CAWSVGSGVGLGAQYF.

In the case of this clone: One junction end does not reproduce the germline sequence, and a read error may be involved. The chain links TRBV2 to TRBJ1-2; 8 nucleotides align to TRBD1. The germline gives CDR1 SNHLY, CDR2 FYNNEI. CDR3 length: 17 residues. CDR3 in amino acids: CASTESRTGRVGYGYTF. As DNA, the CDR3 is TGTGCCAGCACTGAAAGTCGGACAGGGAGGGTTGGGTATGGCTACACCTTC.

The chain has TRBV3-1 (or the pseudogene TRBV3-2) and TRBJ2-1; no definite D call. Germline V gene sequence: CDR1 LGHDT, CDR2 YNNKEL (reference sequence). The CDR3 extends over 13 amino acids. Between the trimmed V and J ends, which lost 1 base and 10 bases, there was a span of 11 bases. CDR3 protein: CASSQGSPREQFF. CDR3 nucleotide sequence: TGTGCCAGCAGCCAAGGGTCGCCCCGGGAGCAGTTCTTC.

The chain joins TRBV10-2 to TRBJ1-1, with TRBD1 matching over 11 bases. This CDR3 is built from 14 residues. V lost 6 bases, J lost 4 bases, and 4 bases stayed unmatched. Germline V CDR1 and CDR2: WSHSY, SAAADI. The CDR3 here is CASRGTGGVTEAFF. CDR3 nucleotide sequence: TGCGCCAGCAGGGGGACAGGGGGAGTCACTGAAGCTTTCTTT.

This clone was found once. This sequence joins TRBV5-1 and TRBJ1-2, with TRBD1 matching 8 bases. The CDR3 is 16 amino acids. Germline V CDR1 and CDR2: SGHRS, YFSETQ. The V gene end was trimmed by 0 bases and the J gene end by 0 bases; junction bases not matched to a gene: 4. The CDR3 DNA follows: TGCGCCAGCAGCTTGGTCGTGACAGGGGCTAACTATGGCTACACCTTC. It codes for CASSLVVTGANYGYTF.

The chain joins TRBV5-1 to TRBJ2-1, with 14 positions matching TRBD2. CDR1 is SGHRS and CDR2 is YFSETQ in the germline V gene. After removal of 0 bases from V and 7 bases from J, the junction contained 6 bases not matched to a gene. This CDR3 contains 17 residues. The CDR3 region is CASSLAPGTSGGNEQFF. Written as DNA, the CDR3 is TGCGCCAGCAGCTTGGCTCCCGGGACTAGCGGGGGTAATGAGCAGTTCTTC.

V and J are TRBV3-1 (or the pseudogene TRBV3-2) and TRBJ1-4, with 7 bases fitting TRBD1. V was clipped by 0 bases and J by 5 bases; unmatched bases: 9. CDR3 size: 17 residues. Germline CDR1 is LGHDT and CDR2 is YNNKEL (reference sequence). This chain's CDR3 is CASSQERTGDRNEKLFF. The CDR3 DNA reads TGTGCCAGCAGCCAAGAGCGTACAGGGGATCGGAATGAAAAACTGTTTTTT.

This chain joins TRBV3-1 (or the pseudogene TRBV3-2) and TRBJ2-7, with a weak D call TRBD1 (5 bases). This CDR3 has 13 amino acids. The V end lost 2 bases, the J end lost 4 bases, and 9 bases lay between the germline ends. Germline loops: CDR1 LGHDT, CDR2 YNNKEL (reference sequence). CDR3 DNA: TGTGCCAGCAGCCAACAGGGTTCGTACGAGCAGTACTTC. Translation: CASSQQGSYEQYF.

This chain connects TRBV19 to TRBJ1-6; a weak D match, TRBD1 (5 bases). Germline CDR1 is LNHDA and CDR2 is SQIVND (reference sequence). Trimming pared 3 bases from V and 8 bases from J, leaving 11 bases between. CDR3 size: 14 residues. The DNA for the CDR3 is TGTGCCAGTAGTATCCGGGGAGGGGATTCACCCCTCCACTTT. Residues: CASSIRGGDSPLHF.

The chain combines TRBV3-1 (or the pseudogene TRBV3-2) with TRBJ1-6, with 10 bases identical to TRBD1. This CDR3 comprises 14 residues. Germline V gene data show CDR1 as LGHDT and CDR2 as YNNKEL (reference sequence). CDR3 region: CATTGDRGNSPLHF. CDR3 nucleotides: TGTGCTACAACCGGGGACAGGGGCAATTCACCCCTCCACTTT.

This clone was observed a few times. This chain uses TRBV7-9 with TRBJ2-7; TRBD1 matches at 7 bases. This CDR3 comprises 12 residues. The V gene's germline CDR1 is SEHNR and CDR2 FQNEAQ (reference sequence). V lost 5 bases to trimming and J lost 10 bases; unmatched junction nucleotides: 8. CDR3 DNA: TGTGCCAGCAGCCCCGGACAGGAGGTCCAGTACTTC. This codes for CASSPGQEVQYF. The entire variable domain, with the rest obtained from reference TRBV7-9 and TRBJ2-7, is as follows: DTGVSQNPRHKITKRGQNVTFRCDPISEHNRLYWYRQTLGQGPEFLTYFQNEAQLEKSRLLSDRFSAERPKGSFSTLEIQRTEQGDSAMYLCASSPGQEVQYFGPGTRLTVT.